The clone carrying this TCR beta chain occurred a few times. What it binds is not known. The data are from a study of T cell repertoires in cytomegalovirus infection. Study overall: Through public TCR beta signatures, both CMV infection and matching HLA type were indicated. Findings and caveats of the study: Across the ex vivo response, the dominant clonotypes were HLA-C-restricted CMV-specific TCR beta clonotypes. Of the TCR beta families, the public ones yielded a cumulative frequency that identified carriers of CMV plus the relevant HLA.

TCRdb re-called the reads with MiXCR, one entry per CDR3 protein. The sample lists about 300,000 distinct CDR3 sequences, 9.6% occurring once. V shed 4 bases, J shed 6 bases, and the junction held 10 bases outside the gene matches. The CDR3 is made up of 14 amino acids. The germline V gene has CDR1 DFQATT and CDR2 SNEGSKA (reference sequence). V and J are TRBV20-1 and TRBJ2-7, with 9 bases identical to TRBD2. This receptor was taken from a human donor in good health (CMV status not recorded). Some clones in this sample may be carry-over from other donors' samples. The sample taken for sequencing was PBMCs. The CDR3 region has the DNA TGCAGTGCTACCCGACGCGGGGGGGCAAGCGAGCAGTACGTC. Protein sequence: CSATRRGGASEQYV.